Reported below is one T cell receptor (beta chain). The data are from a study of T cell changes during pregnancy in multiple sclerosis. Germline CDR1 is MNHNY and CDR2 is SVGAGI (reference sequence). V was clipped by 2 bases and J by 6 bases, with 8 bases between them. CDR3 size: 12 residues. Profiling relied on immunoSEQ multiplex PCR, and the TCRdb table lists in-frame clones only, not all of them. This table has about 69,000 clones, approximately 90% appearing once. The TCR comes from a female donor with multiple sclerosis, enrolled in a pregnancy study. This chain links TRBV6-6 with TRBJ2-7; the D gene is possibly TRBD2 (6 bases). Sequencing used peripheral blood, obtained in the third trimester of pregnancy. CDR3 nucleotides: TGTGCCAGCAGTTACGTGGGGGGCGAGCAGTACTTC. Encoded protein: CASSYVGGEQYF.